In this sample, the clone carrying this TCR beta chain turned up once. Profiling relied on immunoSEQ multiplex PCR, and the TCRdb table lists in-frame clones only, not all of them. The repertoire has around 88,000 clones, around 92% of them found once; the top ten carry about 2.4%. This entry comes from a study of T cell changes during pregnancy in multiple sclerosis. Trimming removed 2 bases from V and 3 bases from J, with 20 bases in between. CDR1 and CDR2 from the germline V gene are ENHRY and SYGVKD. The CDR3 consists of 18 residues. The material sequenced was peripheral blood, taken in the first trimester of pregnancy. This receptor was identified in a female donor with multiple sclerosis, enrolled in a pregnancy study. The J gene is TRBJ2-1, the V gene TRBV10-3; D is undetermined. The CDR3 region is CAISEIPFRGGIYNEQFF. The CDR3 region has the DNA TGTGCCATCAGTGAGATCCCTTTTCGAGGCGGAATCTACAATGAGCAGTTCTTC.